This T cell receptor beta chain was sequenced for a study of shared clonotypes between healthy human individuals. Across the study: Three plates each covered CD4 naive and memory; CD8 naive two, CD8 memory one.

Looked up from germline, CDR1 is SNHLY and CDR2 is FYNNEI. The CDR3 totals 16 residues. V shed 5 bases and J shed 5 bases, with 22 bases lying between them. TCRdb's table, derived via immunoSEQ multiplex PCR, lists solely in-frame clones and lacks some. The sample shows 950,000 to 1,300,000 clones, more than 65% of them seen only once. This sequence originates from a young man in good health. The sequencing sample was made of memory CD4+ T cells sorted from blood. Subset reported: CD45RA-negative fraction. The chain combines TRBV2 with TRBJ2-7; D gene uncertain. CDR3 sequence reads: CASSRGLGSTKNEQYF. The CDR3 DNA reads TGTGCCAGCAGTCGCGGATTAGGATCCACGAAAAACGAGCAGTACTTC.